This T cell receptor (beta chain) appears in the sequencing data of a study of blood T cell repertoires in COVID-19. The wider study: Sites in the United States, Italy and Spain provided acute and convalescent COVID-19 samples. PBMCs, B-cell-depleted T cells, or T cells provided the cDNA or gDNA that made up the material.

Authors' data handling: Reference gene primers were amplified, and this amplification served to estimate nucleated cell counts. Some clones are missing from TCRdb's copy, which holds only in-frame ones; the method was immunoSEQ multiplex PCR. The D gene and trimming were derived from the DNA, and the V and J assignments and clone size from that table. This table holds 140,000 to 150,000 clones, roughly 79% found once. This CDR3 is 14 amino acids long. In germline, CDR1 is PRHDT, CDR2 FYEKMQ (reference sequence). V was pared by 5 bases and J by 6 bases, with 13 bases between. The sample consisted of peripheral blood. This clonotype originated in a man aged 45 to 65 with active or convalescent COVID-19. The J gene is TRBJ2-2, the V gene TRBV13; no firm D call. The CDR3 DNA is TGTGCCAGCAGCCCCGGTTACCCCCCCGGGGAGCTGTTTTTT. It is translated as CASSPGYPPGELFF.